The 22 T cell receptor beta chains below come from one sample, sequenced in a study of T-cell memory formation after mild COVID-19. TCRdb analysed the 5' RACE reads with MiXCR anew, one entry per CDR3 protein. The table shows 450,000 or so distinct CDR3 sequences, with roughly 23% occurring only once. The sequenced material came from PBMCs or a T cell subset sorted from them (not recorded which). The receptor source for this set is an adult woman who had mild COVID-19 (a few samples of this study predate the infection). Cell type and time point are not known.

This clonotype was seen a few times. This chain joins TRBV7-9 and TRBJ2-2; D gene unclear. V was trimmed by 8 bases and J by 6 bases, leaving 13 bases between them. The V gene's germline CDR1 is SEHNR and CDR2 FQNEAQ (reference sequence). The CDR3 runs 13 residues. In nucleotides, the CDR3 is TGTGCCAGCCAACCACAACCAGCCGGGGAGCTGTTTTTT. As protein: CASQPQPAGELFF.

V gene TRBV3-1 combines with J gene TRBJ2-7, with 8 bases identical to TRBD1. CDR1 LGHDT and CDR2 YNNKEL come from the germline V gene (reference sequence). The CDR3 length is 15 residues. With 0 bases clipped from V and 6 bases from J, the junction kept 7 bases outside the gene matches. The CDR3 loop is CASSQDPGTGGEQYF. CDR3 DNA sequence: TGTGCCAGCAGCCAAGACCCCGGGACAGGCGGCGAGCAGTACTTC.

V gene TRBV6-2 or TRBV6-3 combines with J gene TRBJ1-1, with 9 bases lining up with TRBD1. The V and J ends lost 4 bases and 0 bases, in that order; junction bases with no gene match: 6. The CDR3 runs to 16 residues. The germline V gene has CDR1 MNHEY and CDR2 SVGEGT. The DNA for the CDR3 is TGTGCCAGCAGTTCTAGACAGGGGGTCCTGAACACTGAAGCTTTCTTT. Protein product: CASSSRQGVLNTEAFF.

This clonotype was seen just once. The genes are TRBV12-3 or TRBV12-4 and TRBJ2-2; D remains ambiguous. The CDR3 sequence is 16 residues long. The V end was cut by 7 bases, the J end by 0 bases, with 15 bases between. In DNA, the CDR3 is TGTGCCAGCAACAATTGGGGTACATCGAACACCGGGGAGCTGTTTTTT. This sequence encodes CASNNWGTSNTGELFF.

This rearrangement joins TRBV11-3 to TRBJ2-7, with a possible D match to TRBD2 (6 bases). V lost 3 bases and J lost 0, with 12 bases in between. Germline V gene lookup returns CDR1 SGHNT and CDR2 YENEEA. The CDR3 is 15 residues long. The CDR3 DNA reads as TGTGCCAGCAGCTTTGGAGGGCCCAGCTCCTACGAGCAGTACTTC. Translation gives CASSFGGPSSYEQYF.

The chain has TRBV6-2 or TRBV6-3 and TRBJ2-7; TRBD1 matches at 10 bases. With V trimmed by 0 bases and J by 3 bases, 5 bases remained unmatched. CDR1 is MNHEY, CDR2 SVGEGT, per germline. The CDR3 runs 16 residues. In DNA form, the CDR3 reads TGTGCCAGCAGTTACTCGATTCGGACAGGGGGCTACGAGCAGTACTTC. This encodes CASSYSIRTGGYEQYF.

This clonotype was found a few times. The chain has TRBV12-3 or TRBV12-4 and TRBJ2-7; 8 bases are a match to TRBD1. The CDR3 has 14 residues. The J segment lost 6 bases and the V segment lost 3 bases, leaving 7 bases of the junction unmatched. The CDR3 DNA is TGTGCCAGCAGTTTTGGACAGGGCTTGACCGAGCAGTACTTC. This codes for CASSFGQGLTEQYF.

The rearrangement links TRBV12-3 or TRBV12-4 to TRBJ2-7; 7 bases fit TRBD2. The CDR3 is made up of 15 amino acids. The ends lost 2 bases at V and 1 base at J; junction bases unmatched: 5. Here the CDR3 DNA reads TGTGCCAGCAGTTTACAGCGGGACCTATCCTACGAGCAGTACTTC. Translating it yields CASSLQRDLSYEQYF.

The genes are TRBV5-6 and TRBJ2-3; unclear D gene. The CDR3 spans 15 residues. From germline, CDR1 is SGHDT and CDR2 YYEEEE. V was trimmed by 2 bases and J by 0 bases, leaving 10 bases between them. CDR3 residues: CASSFLLQSTDTQYF. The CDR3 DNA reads TGTGCCAGCAGCTTTCTACTACAGAGCACAGATACGCAGTATTTT.

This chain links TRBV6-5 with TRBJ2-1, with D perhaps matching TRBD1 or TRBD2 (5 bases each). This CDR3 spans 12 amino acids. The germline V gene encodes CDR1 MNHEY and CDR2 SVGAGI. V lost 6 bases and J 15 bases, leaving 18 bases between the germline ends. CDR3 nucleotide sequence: TGTGCCAGCAGCCCCCCCCGGGGCTGGTGGTTCTTC. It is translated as CASSPPRGWWFF.

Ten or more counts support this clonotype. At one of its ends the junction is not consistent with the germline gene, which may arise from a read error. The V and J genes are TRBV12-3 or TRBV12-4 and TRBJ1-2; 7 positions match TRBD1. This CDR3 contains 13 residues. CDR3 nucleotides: TGTGCCAGCAGCTTAGGGGGCGGCTATGGCTACACCTTC. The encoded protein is CASSLGGGYGYTF.

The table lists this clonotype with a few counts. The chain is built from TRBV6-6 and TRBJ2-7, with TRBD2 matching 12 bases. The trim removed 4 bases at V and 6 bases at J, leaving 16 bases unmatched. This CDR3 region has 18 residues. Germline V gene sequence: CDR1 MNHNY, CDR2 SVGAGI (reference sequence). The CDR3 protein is CASSSLYVLAGGRSEQYF. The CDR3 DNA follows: TGTGCCAGCAGTTCCCTTTACGTACTAGCGGGAGGACGCTCCGAGCAGTACTTC.

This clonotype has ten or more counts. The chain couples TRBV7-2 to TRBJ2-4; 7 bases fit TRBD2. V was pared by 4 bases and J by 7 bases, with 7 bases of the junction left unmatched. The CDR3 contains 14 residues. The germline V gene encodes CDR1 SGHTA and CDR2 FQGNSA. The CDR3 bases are TGTGCCAGCAGCTCCCAGGTGGGAGGGAACATTCAGTACTTC. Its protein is CASSSQVGGNIQYF.

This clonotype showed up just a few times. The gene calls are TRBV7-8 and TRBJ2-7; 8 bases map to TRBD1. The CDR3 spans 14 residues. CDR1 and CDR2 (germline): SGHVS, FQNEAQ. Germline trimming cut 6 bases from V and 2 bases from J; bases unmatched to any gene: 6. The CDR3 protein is CASSRTDRAYEQYF. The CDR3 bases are TGTGCCAGCAGTCGCACGGACAGGGCCTACGAGCAGTACTTC. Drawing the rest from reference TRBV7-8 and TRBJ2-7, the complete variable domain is GAGVSQSPRYKVAKRGQDVALRCDPISGHVSLFWYQQALGQGPEFLTYFQNEAQLDKSGLPSDRFFAERPEGSVSTLKIQRTQQEDSAVYLCASSRTDRAYEQYFGPGTRLTVT.

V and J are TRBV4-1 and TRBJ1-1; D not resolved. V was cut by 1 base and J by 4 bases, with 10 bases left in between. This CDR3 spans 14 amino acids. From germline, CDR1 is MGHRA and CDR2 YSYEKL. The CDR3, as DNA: TGCGCCAGCAGCCAAGGTAGGGAAAGCACTGAAGCTTTCTTT. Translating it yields CASSQGRESTEAFF.

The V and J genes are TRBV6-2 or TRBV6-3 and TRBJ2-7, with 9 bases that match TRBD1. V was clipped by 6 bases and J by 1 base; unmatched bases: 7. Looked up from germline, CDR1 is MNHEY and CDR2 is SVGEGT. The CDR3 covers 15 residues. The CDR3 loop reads CASSLLGTGSYEQYF. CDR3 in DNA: TGTGCCAGCAGCTTACTCGGGACAGGGTCCTACGAGCAGTACTTC.

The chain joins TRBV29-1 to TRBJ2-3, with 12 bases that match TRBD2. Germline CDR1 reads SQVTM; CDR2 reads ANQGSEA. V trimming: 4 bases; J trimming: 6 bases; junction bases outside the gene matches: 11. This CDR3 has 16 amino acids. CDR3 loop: CSVVLGLAGGPDTQYF. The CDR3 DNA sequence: TGCAGCGTTGTGTTGGGGCTAGCGGGAGGGCCTGATACGCAGTATTTT.

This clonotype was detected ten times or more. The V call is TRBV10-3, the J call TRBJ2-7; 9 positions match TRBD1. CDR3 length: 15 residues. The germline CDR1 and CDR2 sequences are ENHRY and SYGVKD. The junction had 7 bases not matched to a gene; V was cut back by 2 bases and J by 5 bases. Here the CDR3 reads CAISEPGTGFHEQYF. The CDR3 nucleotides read TGTGCCATCAGTGAGCCCGGGACAGGGTTTCACGAGCAGTACTTC.

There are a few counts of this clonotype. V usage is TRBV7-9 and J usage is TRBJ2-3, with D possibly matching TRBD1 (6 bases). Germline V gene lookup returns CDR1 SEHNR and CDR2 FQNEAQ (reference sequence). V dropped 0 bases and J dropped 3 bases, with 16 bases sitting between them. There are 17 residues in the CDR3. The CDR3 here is CASSLAQIRGWTDTQYF. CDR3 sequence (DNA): TGTGCCAGCAGCTTAGCACAGATCAGGGGATGGACAGATACGCAGTATTTT.

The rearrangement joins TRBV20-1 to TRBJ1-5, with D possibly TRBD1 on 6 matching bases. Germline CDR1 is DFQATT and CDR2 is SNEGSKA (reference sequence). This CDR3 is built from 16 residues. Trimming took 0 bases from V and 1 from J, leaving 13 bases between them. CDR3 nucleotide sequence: TGCAGTGCTAGAGAGCGGGGGCGAGGAAGCAATCAGCCCCAGCATTTT. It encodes CSARERGRGSNQPQHF.

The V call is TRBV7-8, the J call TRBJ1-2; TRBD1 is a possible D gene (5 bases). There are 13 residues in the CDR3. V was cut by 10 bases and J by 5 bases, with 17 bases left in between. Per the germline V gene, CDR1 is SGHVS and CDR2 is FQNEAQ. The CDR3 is CATQGRAEYGYTF. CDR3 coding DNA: TGTGCCACCCAGGGCAGGGCCGAGTATGGCTACACCTTC.

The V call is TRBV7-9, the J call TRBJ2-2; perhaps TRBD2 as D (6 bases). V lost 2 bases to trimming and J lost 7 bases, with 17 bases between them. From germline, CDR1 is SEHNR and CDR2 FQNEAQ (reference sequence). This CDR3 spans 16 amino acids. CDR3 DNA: TGTGCCAGCAGCTTACCCCACCCGGGAGCGAGCGGGGAGCTGTTTTTT. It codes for CASSLPHPGASGELFF.